Each of the 3 T cell receptor beta chains below was sequenced from the same sample in a study of cytomegalovirus exposure and HLA in healthy donors. Here immunoSEQ multiplex PCR was the method, and the copy in TCRdb shows in-frame clones only, minus some. The sample carries about 79,000 clones, 80% to 95% recorded once. Sequenced sample: PBMCs. The source is a woman aged 30 to 39 in good health and CMV-seronegative.

This chain connects TRBV28 to TRBJ1-6; TRBD1 aligns across 8 bases. Germline V gene sequence: CDR1 MDHEN, CDR2 SYDVKM. This CDR3 has 15 residues. V lost 8 bases and J lost 7; bases outside the gene matches: 10. CDR3 sequence: CASVPAQGANSPLHF. CDR3 nucleotide sequence: TGTGCCAGCGTGCCCGCCCAGGGGGCGAATTCACCCCTCCACTTT.

This chain connects TRBV19 to TRBJ1-2, with TRBD1 matching 8 bases. The V gene end was trimmed by 8 bases and the J gene end by 8 bases; junction bases not matched to a gene: 4. This CDR3 has 11 amino acids. Germline V gene lookup returns CDR1 LNHDA and CDR2 SQIVND (reference sequence). The CDR3 DNA sequence: TGTGCCAGTTCAGGGGGCATAGGCTACACCTTC. Translating it yields CASSGGIGYTF. Together with reference TRBV19 and TRBJ1-2, the CDR3 gives the full variable domain: DGGITQSPKYLFRKEGQNVTLSCEQNLNHDAMYWYRQDPGQGLRLIYYSQIVNDFQKGDIAEGYSVSREKKESFPLTVTSAQKNPTAFYLCASSGGIGYTFGSGTRLTVV.

This chain joins TRBV5-1 and TRBJ2-3; D not certain. CDR3 size: 14 residues. V was shortened by 0 bases and J by 4 bases, with 9 bases between the two germline ends. Germline CDR1 SGHRS, CDR2 YFSETQ. The CDR3 nucleotides read TGCGCCAGCAGCTTGGATTATCGGGCAGATACGCAGTATTTT. Translating it yields CASSLDYRADTQYF.